One sample yielded the 5 T cell receptor beta chains listed below, sequenced in a study of T cells after yellow fever vaccination. In TCRdb, the 5' RACE reads were re-called with MiXCR into one record per CDR3 protein. The repertoire holds roughly 350,000 distinct CDR3 sequences, with over 4% as singletons. Here the sequenced sample was PBMCs, taken 5 days after the yellow fever booster vaccination. The receptors stem from a man younger than 35 who received the YFV17D yellow fever vaccine.

This clonotype was seen a few times. The chain links TRBV12-3 or TRBV12-4 to TRBJ2-2; D is unresolved. The V end lost 7 bases, the J end lost 6 bases, and 15 bases lay between the germline ends. This CDR3 is built from 14 residues. CDR3 region: CASTLTLTPGELFF. The CDR3 DNA is TGTGCCAGCACCCTTACACTGACGCCCGGGGAGCTGTTTTTT.

This clonotype has just a few counts. The V gene is TRBV12-3 or TRBV12-4, the J gene TRBJ2-5, with 9 positions matching TRBD1. There are 13 residues in the CDR3. V shed 8 bases and J 4 bases; nucleotides not matched to a gene: 5. Here the CDR3 reads CASLLTGGETQYF. The CDR3 DNA sequence: TGTGCCAGCTTACTGACAGGGGGAGAGACCCAGTACTTC.

The chain recombines TRBV7-2 with TRBJ2-3; 8 bases fit TRBD2. Germline V gene sequence: CDR1 SGHTA, CDR2 FQGNSA. CDR3 size: 16 residues. J was trimmed by 3 bases and V by 1 base; bases with no gene match: 6. CDR3 sequence reads: CASSLGTGGRTDTQYF. The CDR3 DNA reads TGTGCCAGCAGCTTAGGAACGGGGGGGAGGACAGATACGCAGTATTTT.

V gene TRBV7-2 combines with J gene TRBJ2-3, with 8 bases that match TRBD1. Germline assignment: CDR1 SGHTA and CDR2 FQGNSA. The CDR3 totals 14 residues. Unmatched junction bases numbered 2, after V lost 5 bases and J lost 1 base. CDR3 sequence (DNA): TGTGCCAGCAGCAAACAGGGGGGCACAGATACGCAGTATTTT. This gives the protein CASSKQGGTDTQYF.

The V gene is TRBV7-9, the J gene TRBJ1-1, with 9 bases that match TRBD1. The CDR3 runs 14 residues. The V segment lost 4 bases and the J segment 6 bases; nucleotides outside the gene matches: 6. Germline CDR1 is SEHNR and CDR2 is FQNEAQ (reference sequence). The CDR3 nucleotides are TGTGCCAGCAGCTACAGGGGGCCCGACCCTGAAGCTTTCTTT. It codes for CASSYRGPDPEAFF.